This TCR beta chain was retrieved from a study of Graves' ophthalmopathy and Graves' hyperthyroidism. General observations from the study: Both a roughly 68% sensitivity and a 72.22% specificity characterized the model's predictions of ophthalmopathy progression. With about 88% sensitivity and approximately 80% specificity, a 13-signature model separated ophthalmopathy from stable hyperthyroidism.

Certain patients were not enrolled. These were patients with other autoimmune diseases, uncontrolled infections, pregnancy or lactation. Clinical symptoms, serum thyroxine, TRAb, thyroid ultrasound and orbital computed tomography were relied on for diagnosis. This clonotype was seen repeatedly, ten times or more. The target antigen is unknown. Amplification of TCR beta CDR3 regions used RNA transcripts. Investigators did first-round RT-PCR with HTBI primers, then second-round multiplex PCR. A single record per CDR3 protein comes from TCRdb applying MiXCR to the multiplex PCR reads. The sample yields about 390,000 distinct CDR3 sequences, 15% seen once. The receptor was derived from a young woman with stable Graves' hyperthyroidism. The source material was peripheral blood.

CDR3 amino acids: CASSLSGLESYEQYF. DNA of the CDR3: TGTGCCAGCAGCTTGTCGGGACTAGAAAGTTACGAGCAGTACTTC. The chain is built from TRBV5-5 and TRBJ2-7; 8 bases align to TRBD2. CDR1 and CDR2 (germline): SGHKS, YYEKEE (reference sequence). The ends lost 1 base at V and 4 bases at J; junction bases unmatched: 7. This CDR3 contains 15 residues.